This is a list of T cell receptor beta chains from one sample in a study of blood T cell repertoires in COVID-19. Some clones are missing from TCRdb's copy, which holds only in-frame ones; the method was immunoSEQ multiplex PCR. Of a few hundred thousand clones detected, 70% to 90% appear once; the ten largest clones hold approximately 4.2%. The sequenced sample was PBMCs or T cells enriched from blood (not recorded which). All receptors come from a woman younger than 45 who had recovered from COVID-19. The CDR3 runs from the conserved cysteine through the conserved F or W. A D gene is named only where the DNA matches it firmly. Clone size, where shown, is once, few, many, or a class for clones that have expanded.

v_gene	d_gene	j_gene	abundance	CDR3aa	CDR3nt
TRBV3-1/TRBV3-2	NA	TRBJ1-4	NA	CASSQGQVNEKLFF	TGTGCCAGCAGCCAAGGACAGGTGAATGAAAAACTGTTTTTT
TRBV24-1	TRBD1	TRBJ2-5	NA	CATSLQGEETQYF	TGTGCCACCAGCTTACAGGGGGAAGAGACCCAGTACTTC
TRBV9	NA	TRBJ1-6	NA	CASSASGHHYNSPLHF	TGTGCCAGCAGCGCCTCGGGACACCATTATAATTCACCCCTCCACTTT
TRBV10-3	NA	TRBJ1-1	NA	CAISDGIQNEAFF	TGTGCCATCAGTGACGGGATCCAGAATGAAGCTTTCTTT
TRBV10-2	TRBD1	TRBJ1-5	NA	CASHGQGNQPQHF	TGCGCCAGCCACGGACAGGGAAATCAGCCCCAGCATTTT
TRBV7-9	TRBD1	TRBJ2-7	NA	CASSLGGTVYEQYF	TGTGCCAGCAGCTTAGGGGGGACAGTCTACGAGCAGTACTTC
TRBV5-4	TRBD1	TRBJ1-2	NA	CASSLMTGEGYTF	TGTGCCAGCAGTCTCATGACAGGGGAGGGCTACACCTTC
TRBV2	TRBD1	TRBJ1-4	NA	CASSRQGANEKLFF	TGTGCCAGCAGTAGACAGGGGGCTAATGAAAAACTGTTTTTT
TRBV5-1	TRBD1	TRBJ1-5	NA	CASSLEGQGGSQPQHF	TGCGCCAGCAGCTTGGAGGGACAGGGCGGTAGTCAGCCCCAGCATTTT
TRBV6-1	NA	TRBJ2-5	NA	CASSESEPWETQYF	TGTGCCAGCAGTGAGAGTGAACCCTGGGAGACCCAGTACTTC
TRBV7-2	TRBD1	TRBJ1-5	NA	CASSLGKAGDRLNQPQHF	TGTGCCAGCAGCTTAGGGAAAGCAGGGGACAGACTCAATCAGCCCCAGCATTTT
TRBV5-6	NA	TRBJ2-7	NA	CASSLKRGLASYEQYF	TGTGCCAGCAGCTTGAAAAGGGGGCTAGCGTCCTACGAGCAGTACTTC
TRBV5-6	TRBD1	TRBJ2-7	few	CASSSAGTAYEQYF	TGTGCCAGCAGCTCCGCCGGGACAGCTTACGAGCAGTACTTC
TRBV19	NA	TRBJ1-6	NA	CASTERGNNSPLHF	TGTGCCAGTACTGAAAGAGGGAATAATTCACCCCTCCACTTT
TRBV5-1	TRBD1	TRBJ1-1	NA	CASSLGGTGPTEAFF	TGCGCCAGCAGCTTGGGAGGGACAGGGCCCACTGAAGCTTTCTTT
TRBV28	NA	TRBJ2-7	NA	CASGRQTYEQYF	TGTGCCAGCGGTAGACAGACCTACGAGCAGTACTTC
TRBV6-5	NA	TRBJ1-2	NA	CASRESTNYGYTF	TGTGCCAGCAGGGAGTCGACTAACTATGGCTACACCTTC
TRBV2	NA	TRBJ1-2	NA	CASSVSAGDGYTF	TGTGCCAGCAGTGTTTCGGCAGGGGATGGCTACACCTTC
TRBV3-1/TRBV3-2	NA	TRBJ1-5	NA	CASSQDLDQPQHF	TGTGCCAGCAGCCAAGACCTAGATCAGCCCCAGCATTTT
TRBV30	NA	TRBJ1-2	NA	CAWSVTDYGYTF	TGTGCCTGGAGTGTAACAGACTATGGCTACACCTTC
TRBV9	NA	TRBJ2-7	NA	CASSGGLSGYEQYF	TGTGCCAGCAGCGGGGGTCTATCGGGATACGAGCAGTACTTC
TRBV24-1	NA	TRBJ1-2	NA	CATSEDRYGYTF	TGTGCCACCAGTGAGGACAGATATGGCTACACCTTC
TRBV6-6	NA	TRBJ1-1	NA	CASSYGRDTEAFF	TGTGCCAGCAGTTACGGCAGGGACACTGAAGCTTTCTTT
TRBV19	NA	TRBJ1-3	NA	CASSIGDSSRGNTIYF	TGTGCCAGTAGTATAGGTGACAGCTCAAGAGGAAACACCATATATTTT
TRBV11-1	TRBD2	TRBJ2-2	NA	CASSLRGGARTGELFF	TGTGCCAGCAGCTTGCGCGGGGGGGCAAGGACCGGGGAGCTGTTTTTT
TRBV25-1	TRBD1	TRBJ2-2	NA	CASSGNRGPLTGELFF	TGTGCCAGCAGTGGAAACAGGGGACCCCTCACCGGGGAGCTGTTTTTT
TRBV5-1	TRBD1	TRBJ1-2	NA	CASSHRDRGDHTF	TGCGCCAGCAGCCACCGGGACAGGGGGGATCACACCTTC
TRBV28	TRBD1	TRBJ2-6	NA	CASSSLPGTGGSGANVLTF	TGTGCCAGCAGTTCCCTCCCCGGGACAGGGGGCTCTGGGGCCAACGTCCTGACTTTC
TRBV19	NA	TRBJ1-5	NA	CASTPVWGFNNQPQHF	TGTGCCAGTACCCCGGTCTGGGGCTTTAACAATCAGCCCCAGCATTTT
TRBV7-9	NA	TRBJ1-1	NA	CASSLHRRGQDTEAFF	TGTGCCAGCAGCTTGCATAGGAGAGGGCAGGACACTGAAGCTTTCTTT